This is a list of T cell receptor beta chains from one sample in a study of early T cells in non-severe SARS-CoV-2 infection. TCRdb passed the 5' RACE reads through MiXCR, listing each CDR3 protein once. The repertoire includes just under 90,000 distinct CDR3 sequences, approximately 15% of them detected once, and roughly 7% sits in the top ten. Material for sequencing was whole blood. The source is an adult who was a healthcare worker with PCR-confirmed SARS-CoV-2 infection or an uninfected control (not recorded which). Both conserved end residues are part of each CDR3. A D gene is named only where the DNA matches it firmly. Expanded clones are given a class, and other clones once, few, many or no size at all.

abundance | d_gene | j_gene | v_gene | CDR3nt | CDR3aa
few | NA | TRBJ1-2 | TRBV6-5 | TGTGCCAGCAGTTCCACCGGGTTAGATGGCTACACCTTC | CASSSTGLDGYTF
NA | NA | TRBJ1-2 | TRBV28 | TGTGCCAGCAGTTTCCCCTCAGGGGCGCGGGGCTACACCTTC | CASSFPSGARGYTF
NA | NA | TRBJ2-7 | TRBV29-1 | TGCAGCGTTGAGGGGGCGTTTTACGAGCAGTACTTC | CSVEGAFYEQYF
NA | NA | TRBJ2-1 | TRBV5-1 | TGCGCCAGCAGCTTGGCCCCGGAAGGGATCCATGAGCAGTTCTTC | CASSLAPEGIHEQFF
NA | NA | TRBJ2-1 | TRBV20-1 | TGCAGTGCTAGAGGAGGAAGCTCCTACAATGAGCAGTTCTTC | CSARGGSSYNEQFF
many | TRBD2 | TRBJ2-2 | TRBV6-6 | TGTGCCAGCAGTACCCCATCCGGGGGGTCTAACACCGGGGAGCTGTTTTTT | CASSTPSGGSNTGELFF
few | TRBD2 | TRBJ2-7 | TRBV18 | TGTGCCAGCTCACCGTATCTAGCGGAGAGCTCCTACGAGCAGTACTTC | CASSPYLAESSYEQYF
few | TRBD1 | TRBJ2-5 | TRBV6-1 | TGTGCCAGCAGTGGTGACAGGGCGGTTGTGACCCAGTACTTC | CASSGDRAVVTQYF
few | NA | TRBJ1-3 | TRBV5-4 | TGTGCCAGCAGCTACGGACCCTCGGACACCATATATTTT | CASSYGPSDTIYF
few | TRBD1 | TRBJ1-6 | TRBV2 | TGTGCCAGCTGGGACAGGGACTCACCCCTCCACTTT | CASWDRDSPLHF
few | NA | TRBJ1-3 | TRBV29-1 | TGCAGCGTTGGGGGTAGGGGAGACTCTGGAAACACCATATATTTT | CSVGGRGDSGNTIYF
few | TRBD1 | TRBJ1-1 | TRBV5-5 | TGTGCCAGCAGCCCCCGGGACAGGGACACTGAAGCTTTCTTT | CASSPRDRDTEAFF
NA | TRBD2 | TRBJ2-1 | TRBV18 | TGTGCCAGCTCACCACGACCAGGGACTAGCGAAAGCTCCTACAATGAGCAGTTCTTC | CASSPRPGTSESSYNEQFF
NA | TRBD1 | TRBJ1-1 | TRBV11-2 | TGTGCCAGCAGCTTGGGACAGGCGAACACTGAAGCTTTCTTT | CASSLGQANTEAFF
few | TRBD1 | TRBJ1-5 | TRBV6-6 | TGTGCCAGCAGTTACGAGGTAGGGGGCAGCCAGCCCCAGCATTTT | CASSYEVGGSQPQHF
few | NA | TRBJ1-1 | TRBV20-1 | TGCAGTGCTAGACGGGGCCAGAACACTGAAGCTTTCTTT | CSARRGQNTEAFF
NA | NA | TRBJ2-3 | TRBV5-1 | TGCGCCAGCAGCTTGGCTGGCTTGACAGATACGCAGTATTTT | CASSLAGLTDTQYF
many | TRBD1 | TRBJ1-6 | TRBV27 | TGTGCCAGCAGTCCGGGACAGGTTATGGCCCTCCACTTT | CASSPGQVMALHF
many | TRBD2 | TRBJ2-5 | TRBV5-1 | TGCGCCAGCACCCGGGGACTAGAGAGAGAGACCCAGTACTTC | CASTRGLERETQYF
few | TRBD1 | TRBJ2-2 | TRBV28 | TGTGCCAGCAGTTTCGGGGACAGGGTTGACACCGGGGAGCTGTTTTTT | CASSFGDRVDTGELFF
few | TRBD2 | TRBJ2-2 | TRBV7-9 | TGTGCCAGCAGCCCCCCCGTGGCGGGAGCCCGGACGAACACCGGGGAGCTGTTTTTT | CASSPPVAGARTNTGELFF
NA | TRBD1 | TRBJ2-6 | TRBV12-5 | TGTGCTAGTGGTCTCGGACAGGGGGGCTCTGGGGCCAACGTCCTGACTTTC | CASGLGQGGSGANVLTF
few | TRBD1 | TRBJ2-5 | TRBV19 | TGTGCCAGTAGTACCGGACAGGGGGCGTTAGAGACCCAGTACTTC | CASSTGQGALETQYF
NA | NA | TRBJ1-1 | TRBV12-3/TRBV12-4 | TGTGCCAGCATGGGAATGGAAGCTTTCTTT | CASMGMEAFF
NA | TRBD2 | TRBJ2-7 | TRBV27 | TGTGCCAGCTCGCCGGGAGGCCTACGGGAGCAGTACTTC | CASSPGGLREQYF
NA | NA | TRBJ1-1 | TRBV27 | TGTGCCAGCAGTTTCTACGGGGGGGACACTGAAGCTTTCTTT | CASSFYGGDTEAFF
NA | NA | TRBJ2-3 | TRBV30 | TGTGCCTGGAGTTCGCTCGGAGGCACCTACACAGATACGCAGTATTTT | CAWSSLGGTYTDTQYF
few | TRBD2 | TRBJ2-5 | TRBV12-3/TRBV12-4 | TGTGCCAGCAGTCCGGGGACTAGCGGGAGGGGGGAGACCCAGTACTTC | CASSPGTSGRGETQYF
NA | NA | TRBJ2-2 | TRBV6-5 | TGTGCCAGCAGTTACGGGAACTTGAACACCGGGGAGCTGTTTTTT | CASSYGNLNTGELFF
few | NA | TRBJ2-3 | TRBV23-1 | TGCGCCAGCAGTCGTATAGGCCGATCAGAAGAAGGGGATACGCAGTATTTT | CASSRIGRSEEGDTQYF
few | TRBD1 | TRBJ2-1 | TRBV7-7 | TGTGCCAGCAGCTTAGGGGCAGGGGGCGTGAATGAGCAGTTCTTC | CASSLGAGGVNEQFF
NA | NA | TRBJ1-1 | TRBV15 | TGTGCCACCAGCTCTAACACTGAAGCTTTCTTT | CATSSNTEAFF
few | NA | TRBJ2-7 | TRBV29-1 | TGCAGCGTTGAGAACGGATACTACGAGCAGTACTTC | CSVENGYYEQYF
NA | NA | TRBJ2-3 | TRBV12-3/TRBV12-4 | TGTGCCAGCAGTTCTCAAGGACAGAATAAACGGGGTACGCAGTATTTT | CASSSQGQNKRGTQYF
NA | NA | TRBJ2-2 | TRBV29-1 | TGCAGCGCCCTGGCGGAGGGATCGTGGACCGGGGAGCTGTTTTTT | CSALAEGSWTGELFF
NA | NA | TRBJ1-2 | TRBV12-3/TRBV12-4 | TGTGCCAGCAGTTTCGATCGGCTTTCGAATGGCTACACCTTC | CASSFDRLSNGYTF
many | NA | TRBJ2-1 | TRBV6-1 | TGTGCCAGCATCCTTGACAGGTACAATGAGCAGTTCTTC | CASILDRYNEQFF
few | NA | TRBJ2-5 | TRBV19 | TGTGCCACTCTGGACGGGGACCAAGAGACCCAGTACTTC | CATLDGDQETQYF
NA | NA | TRBJ2-2 | TRBV12-3/TRBV12-4 | TGTGCCAGCACCCCGAGGGGGGAGCTGTTTTTT | CASTPRGELFF
NA | NA | TRBJ2-5 | TRBV11-2 | TGTGCCAGCAGCTTAGTCGTTCCGAGGGAGACCCAGTACTTC | CASSLVVPRETQYF
few | NA | TRBJ1-2 | TRBV19 | TGTGCCAGTAGTCCCAAATCTACCGGCGGCTACACCTTC | CASSPKSTGGYTF
NA | TRBD2 | TRBJ2-1 | TRBV5-4 | TGTGCCAGCAGCCGGGGGGGCAATGAGCAGTTCTTC | CASSRGGNEQFF
NA | NA | TRBJ2-1 | TRBV7-8 | TGTGCCAGCAGCCGTACGGGCGCCTCCTACAATGAGCAGTTCTTC | CASSRTGASYNEQFF
many | NA | TRBJ2-1 | TRBV5-1 | TGCGCCAGCAGCTCTATCCCATCAAGACAGAATGAGCAGTTCTTC | CASSSIPSRQNEQFF
many | NA | TRBJ2-7 | TRBV7-9 | TGTGCCAGCAGCAACGACAGAAGAGCCAACGAGCAGTACTTC | CASSNDRRANEQYF
few | NA | TRBJ2-1 | TRBV24-1 | TGTGCCACCAGTGGCCAGGGGGGGGCCTACAATGAGCAGTTCTTC | CATSGQGGAYNEQFF
NA | TRBD2 | TRBJ2-1 | TRBV6-1 | TGTGCCAGCAGTATAGCGGGGTCCTACAATGAGCAGTTCTTC | CASSIAGSYNEQFF
few | NA | TRBJ2-7 | TRBV2 | TGTGCCAGCAGTGAGGGTTCCCGCGAGCAGTACTTC | CASSEGSREQYF